Listed below are T cell receptor beta chains from one sample, sequenced in a study of T cells in Graves' hyperthyroidism and ophthalmopathy. Each CDR3 protein gets one entry after TCRdb re-called the multiplex PCR reads with MiXCR. The sample has around 760,000 distinct CDR3 sequences; about 35% are singletons. Input material: blood. These receptors originate from a woman in her thirties or forties with Graves' hyperthyroidism. The CDR3 runs from the conserved cysteine through the conserved F or W.

v_call: TRBV5-4
j_call: TRBJ1-1
cdr3_aa: CASSYLQPTEAFF

v_call: TRBV4-3
j_call: TRBJ1-5
cdr3_aa: CASSSHRGANQPQHF

v_call: TRBV12-3/TRBV12-4
j_call: TRBJ1-5
cdr3_aa: CASTQSLPREGQPQHF

v_call: TRBV19
j_call: TRBJ1-1
cdr3_aa: CASSIGQRNTEAFF

v_call: TRBV7-9
j_call: TRBJ2-5
cdr3_aa: CASSLGFGQLQETQYF

v_call: TRBV9
j_call: TRBJ2-5
cdr3_aa: CASSGVEGTGYEVVTQYF

v_call: TRBV7-8
j_call: TRBJ2-7
cdr3_aa: CASSLPGGGGGNQQYF

v_call: TRBV10-1
j_call: TRBJ2-1
cdr3_aa: CASSEWPYNERFF

v_call: TRBV19
j_call: TRBJ1-5
cdr3_aa: CASNEGVNQPQHF

v_call: TRBV5-1
j_call: TRBJ2-7
cdr3_aa: CASSRTGGDAYEQYF

v_call: TRBV29-1
j_call: TRBJ1-4
cdr3_aa: CSVSGQGGTSEKLFF

v_call: TRBV5-4
j_call: TRBJ2-7
cdr3_aa: CASSLGPAGFYEQYF

v_call: TRBV7-2
j_call: TRBJ2-7
cdr3_aa: CASSLALFGGSPYEQYF

v_call: TRBV6-5
j_call: TRBJ1-1
cdr3_aa: CASSYGYTEAFF

v_call: TRBV6-2/TRBV6-3
j_call: TRBJ1-2
cdr3_aa: CASNTGQGSGYTF

v_call: TRBV7-2
j_call: TRBJ2-5
cdr3_aa: CASIAVAGTQYF

v_call: TRBV10-3
j_call: TRBJ2-2
cdr3_aa: CAYSQGNTGELFF

v_call: TRBV29-1
j_call: TRBJ1-4
cdr3_aa: CSVGTGEKLFF

v_call: TRBV7-6
j_call: TRBJ1-1
cdr3_aa: CASVTDRAASEAFF

v_call: TRBV7-8
j_call: TRBJ2-5
cdr3_aa: CASSLITPHGPGETQYF

v_call: TRBV20-1
j_call: TRBJ2-5
cdr3_aa: CSAYQETQYF

v_call: TRBV20-1
j_call: TRBJ2-7
cdr3_aa: CSARVDRWDEQYF

v_call: TRBV10-3
j_call: TRBJ1-5
cdr3_aa: CAISESTLRDQPQHF

v_call: TRBV20-1
j_call: TRBJ2-5
cdr3_aa: CSATKTSGGRDTQYF

v_call: TRBV6-5
j_call: TRBJ1-3
cdr3_aa: CAINGGGSGNTIYF

v_call: TRBV19
j_call: TRBJ1-3
cdr3_aa: CASKQTGAGNTIYF

v_call: TRBV2
j_call: TRBJ2-5
cdr3_aa: CASIGLPETQYF

v_call: TRBV7-2
j_call: TRBJ1-5
cdr3_aa: CASSLQGGGMNQPQHF

v_call: TRBV5-4
j_call: TRBJ1-6
cdr3_aa: CASSLGGAGQPNSPLHF

v_call: TRBV10-3
j_call: TRBJ2-6
cdr3_aa: CAISITYLTF

v_call: TRBV5-1
j_call: TRBJ2-1
cdr3_aa: CASSLEATHEQFF

v_call: TRBV5-6
j_call: TRBJ1-5
cdr3_aa: CANSLGPNQPQHF

v_call: TRBV20-1
j_call: .
cdr3_aa: CSVWDFRDYNEQFF

v_call: TRBV7-2
j_call: TRBJ1-2
cdr3_aa: CASSLTGGRGYTF

v_call: TRBV19
j_call: TRBJ1-3
cdr3_aa: CASSFGRRDSGNTIYF

v_call: TRBV20-1
j_call: TRBJ1-5
cdr3_aa: CSASTAPNQPQHF

v_call: TRBV9
j_call: TRBJ1-6
cdr3_aa: CASSAYRERSPLHF

v_call: TRBV28
j_call: TRBJ2-7
cdr3_aa: CASSSGTRELYEQYF

v_call: TRBV10-2
j_call: TRBJ1-5
cdr3_aa: CASDEGIGVQPQHF

v_call: TRBV7-2
j_call: TRBJ2-5
cdr3_aa: CASSSDRQTQYF

v_call: TRBV7-8
j_call: TRBJ2-7
cdr3_aa: CASSRQGVEEQYF

v_call: TRBV20-1
j_call: TRBJ2-6
cdr3_aa: CSASLAGANVLTF

v_call: TRBV7-9
j_call: TRBJ2-5
cdr3_aa: CASSLARTGYDQETQYF

v_call: TRBV20-1
j_call: TRBJ2-7
cdr3_aa: CSARLIQGLAYEQYF

v_call: TRBV19
j_call: TRBJ2-5
cdr3_aa: CASSIGLRDPVLGTQYF

v_call: TRBV14
j_call: .
cdr3_aa: CASTPTGRKNIQYF